The present entry profiles one T cell receptor (beta chain) with its context. The target antigen is unknown. Here immunoSEQ multiplex PCR was the method, and the copy in TCRdb shows in-frame clones only, minus some. This sample has roughly 80,000 clones, with about 83% found just once. The data are from a study of OX40 agonist ivuxolimab in advanced cancers. V lost 0 bases and J lost 4; bases outside the gene matches: 9. The germline gives CDR1 SGDLS, CDR2 YYNGEE. This CDR3 spans 16 amino acids. Study-level results: Within 6 weeks, CD4+ and CD8+ blood T cells expanded clonally at 0.1 to 3.0 mg/kg.

The chain links TRBV9 to TRBJ2-5, with 7 bases fitting TRBD2. The sample here was CD4+ or CD8+ T cells sorted from blood, taken in a trial of the OX40 agonist ivuxolimab. The receptor was isolated from an adult with an advanced solid tumor such as melanoma, head and neck, liver or kidney cancer. The CDR3 reads CASSVDWASGRETQYF. The CDR3 nucleotides are TGTGCCAGCAGCGTAGATTGGGCTAGCGGAAGAGAGACCCAGTACTTC.